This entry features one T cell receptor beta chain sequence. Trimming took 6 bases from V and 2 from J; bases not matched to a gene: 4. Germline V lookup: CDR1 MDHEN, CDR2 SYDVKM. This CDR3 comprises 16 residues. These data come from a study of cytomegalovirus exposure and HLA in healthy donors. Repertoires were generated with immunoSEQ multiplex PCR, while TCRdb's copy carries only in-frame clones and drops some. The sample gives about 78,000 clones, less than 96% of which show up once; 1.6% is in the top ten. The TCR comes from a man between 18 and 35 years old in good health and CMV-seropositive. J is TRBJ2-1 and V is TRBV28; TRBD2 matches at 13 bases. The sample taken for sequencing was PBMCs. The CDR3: CASRWTSGGAYNEQFF. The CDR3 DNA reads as TGTGCCAGCAGGTGGACTAGCGGGGGAGCCTACAATGAGCAGTTCTTC.